Below, 10 T cell receptor beta chains from the same sample are listed, as sequenced in a study of T cells in Graves' hyperthyroidism and ophthalmopathy. RNA transcripts gave rise to amplified TCR beta CDR3 regions. Researchers ran a first-round RT-PCR on the TCR CDR3 using the HTBI primer set. One entry per CDR3 protein results from TCRdb running MiXCR on the multiplex PCR reads. The sample holds hundreds of thousands of distinct CDR3 sequences; more than 15% are singletons and the top ten take around 7.3%. Source material: blood. Receptors originate from a woman aged 18-29 years with Graves' hyperthyroidism.

This clonotype was counted at least ten times. The chain uses TRBV7-2 and TRBJ1-4; D is unresolved. V was pared by 2 bases and J by 8 bases, with 12 bases between. Germline values: CDR1 SGHTA, CDR2 FQGNSA. This CDR3 has 14 residues. The DNA for the CDR3 is TGTGCCAGCAGCTTATCCGTCGGTGACGAAAAACTGTTTTTT. Protein: CASSLSVGDEKLFF.

This clonotype showed up many times. The chain recombines TRBV6-1 with TRBJ2-3, with 10 positions matching TRBD2. Trimming at V came to 7 bases and at J to 4 bases, leaving 17 bases not matched to a gene. The CDR3 length is 18 residues. Germline V gene data show CDR1 as MNHNS and CDR2 as SASEGT. CDR3 region: CASKSPEGSGGGADTQYF. DNA of the CDR3: TGTGCCAGCAAGAGCCCGGAGGGAAGCGGGGGGGGTGCAGATACGCAGTATTTT.

The chain is built from TRBV7-3 and TRBJ2-7; the D gene is possibly TRBD2 (5 bases). The CDR3 sequence is 12 residues long. The V and J ends lost 5 bases and 5 bases respectively, with 10 bases between them. The V gene's germline CDR1 is SGHTA and CDR2 FQGTGA. The CDR3 protein is CASSPVGNEQYF. The CDR3 DNA sequence: TGTGCCAGCAGCCCAGTCGGGAACGAGCAGTACTTC.

This clonotype was found many times. The chain is built from TRBV7-8 and TRBJ2-3, with a weak D call TRBD2 (6 bases). This CDR3 spans 15 amino acids. Germline CDR1 SGHVS, CDR2 FQNEAQ. Trimming left V 5 bases short and J 10 bases short, with 22 bases between. The CDR3 reads CASSPLPGVYMPQYF. CDR3 sequence (DNA): TGTGCCAGCAGCCCTCTCCCGGGGGTCTATATGCCGCAGTATTTT.

At least ten counts were recorded for this clonotype. The gene calls are TRBV7-8 and TRBJ1-5; D may be TRBD1 (5 bases). There are 17 residues in the CDR3. Germline V gene sequence: CDR1 SGHVS, CDR2 FQNEAQ. Trimming pared 2 bases from V and 5 bases from J, leaving 19 bases between. The CDR3 coding sequence is TGTGCCAGCAGCTTATCCAGACAGCGTCGCCGGGATCAGCCCCAGCATTTT. Amino acid sequence: CASSLSRQRRRDQPQHF.

This clonotype was picked up many times. The chain uses TRBV20-1 and TRBJ2-7; either TRBD1 or TRBD2 may supply D (5 bases each). The germline V and J ends were trimmed by 3 bases and 5 bases, with 14 bases remaining between them. The CDR3 has 13 residues. CDR1 and CDR2 from the germline V gene are DFQATT and SNEGSKA (reference sequence). CDR3 loop: CSASSQGEDEQYF. The CDR3 DNA sequence: TGCAGTGCTAGCAGCCAGGGAGAGGACGAGCAGTACTTC.

This clonotype has a count of ten or more. The chain employs TRBV6-5 and TRBJ2-7; TRBD1 is a possible D gene (6 bases). Germline values: CDR1 MNHEY, CDR2 SVGAGI. V was cut by 0 bases and J by 3 bases, with 18 bases left in between. The CDR3 loop spans 17 amino acids. CDR3 DNA sequence: TGTGCCAGCAGTTACTCGAACAGGGTGGTGGGGGACTACGAGCAGTACTTC. It is translated as CASSYSNRVVGDYEQYF.

Concerning this clonotype: Possible read error: a much larger clone is one base away. This chain uses TRBV2 with TRBJ2-7, with 7 bases that match TRBD1. From germline, CDR1 is SNHLY and CDR2 FYNNEI. The CDR3 covers 12 residues. The CDR3 protein is CASHRGSYGQYF. CDR3 bases: TGTGCCAGCCACAGGGGATCCTACGGGCAGTACTTC. Full variable domain (rest looked up from reference TRBV2 and TRBJ2-7): EPEVTQTPSHQVTQMGQEVILRCVPISNHLYFYWYRQILGQKVEFLVSFYNNEISEKSEIFDDQFSVERPDGSNFTLKIRSTKLEDSAMYFCASHRGSYGQYFGPGTRLTVT.

This clonotype was picked up a small number of times. The CDR3 loop is CASSLGDYADTQYF. DNA of the CDR3: TGTGCCAGCAGCTTAGGGGACTACGCAGATACGCAGTATTTT. The genes are TRBV7-9 and TRBJ2-3; TRBD2 agrees at 7 bases. The J segment lost 4 bases and the V segment lost 1 base, leaving 2 bases of the junction unmatched. The CDR3 totals 14 residues. Germline values: CDR1 SEHNR, CDR2 FQNEAQ (reference sequence).

This clonotype turned up a few times. This chain joins TRBV7-9 and TRBJ2-2; 9 bases line up with TRBD2. V shed 11 bases and J 2 bases; nucleotides not matched to a gene: 9. Germline CDR1 and CDR2: SEHNR and FQNEAQ (reference sequence). The length of the CDR3 is 15 residues. In DNA form, the CDR3 reads TGTGCCTTCGAGCGGGGGGCGACAAACACCGGGGAGCTGTTTTTT. It codes for CAFERGATNTGELFF. Full variable domain (missing parts from reference TRBV7-9 and TRBJ2-2): DTGVSQNPRHKITKRGQNVTFRCDPISEHNRLYWYRQTLGQGPEFLTYFQNEAQLEKSRLLSDRFSAERPKGSFSTLEIQRTEQGDSAMYLCAFERGATNTGELFFGEGSRLTVL.